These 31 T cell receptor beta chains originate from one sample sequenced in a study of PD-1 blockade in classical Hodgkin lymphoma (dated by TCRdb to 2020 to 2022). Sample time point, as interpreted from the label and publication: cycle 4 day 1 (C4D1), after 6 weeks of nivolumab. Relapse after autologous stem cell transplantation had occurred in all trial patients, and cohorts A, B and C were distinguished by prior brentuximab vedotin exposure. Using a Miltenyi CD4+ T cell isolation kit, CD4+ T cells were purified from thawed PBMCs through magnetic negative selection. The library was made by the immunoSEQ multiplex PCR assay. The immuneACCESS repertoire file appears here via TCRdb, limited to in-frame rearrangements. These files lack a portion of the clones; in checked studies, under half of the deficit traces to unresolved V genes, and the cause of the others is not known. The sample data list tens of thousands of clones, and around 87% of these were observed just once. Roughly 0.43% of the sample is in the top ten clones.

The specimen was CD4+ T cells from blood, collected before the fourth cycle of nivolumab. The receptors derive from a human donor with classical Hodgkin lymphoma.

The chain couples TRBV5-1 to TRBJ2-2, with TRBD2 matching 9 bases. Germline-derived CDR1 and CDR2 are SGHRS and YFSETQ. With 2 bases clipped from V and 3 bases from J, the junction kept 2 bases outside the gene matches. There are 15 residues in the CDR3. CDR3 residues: CASSFLAGDTGELFF. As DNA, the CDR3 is TGCGCCAGCAGCTTTTTAGCGGGGGACACCGGGGAGCTGTTTTTT.

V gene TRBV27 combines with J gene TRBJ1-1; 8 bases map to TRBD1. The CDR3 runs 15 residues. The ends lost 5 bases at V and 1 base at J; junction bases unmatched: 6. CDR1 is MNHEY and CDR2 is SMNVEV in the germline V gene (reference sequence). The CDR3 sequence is CASSKQGGQNTEAFF. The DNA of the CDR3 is TGTGCCAGCAGTAAACAGGGGGGCCAGAACACTGAAGCTTTCTTT.

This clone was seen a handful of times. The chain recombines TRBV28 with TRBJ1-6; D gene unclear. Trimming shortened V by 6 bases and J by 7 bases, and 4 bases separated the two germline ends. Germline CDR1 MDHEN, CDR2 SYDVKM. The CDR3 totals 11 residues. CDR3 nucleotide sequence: TGTGCCAGCAGGGGAAATTCACCCCTCCACTTT. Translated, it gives CASRGNSPLHF.

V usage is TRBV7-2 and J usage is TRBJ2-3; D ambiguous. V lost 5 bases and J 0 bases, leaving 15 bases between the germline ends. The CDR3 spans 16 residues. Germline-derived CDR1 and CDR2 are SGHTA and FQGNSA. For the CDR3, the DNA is TGTGCCAGCAGCATTACCCACGGAACCAGCACAGATACGCAGTATTTT. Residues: CASSITHGTSTDTQYF.

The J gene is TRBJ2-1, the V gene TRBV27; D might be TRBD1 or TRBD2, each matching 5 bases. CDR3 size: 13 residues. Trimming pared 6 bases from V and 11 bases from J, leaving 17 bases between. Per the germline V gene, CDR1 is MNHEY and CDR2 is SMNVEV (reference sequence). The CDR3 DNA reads TGTGCCAGCAGCCAACTTTGGGACGGACAGCAGTTCTTC. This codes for CASSQLWDGQQFF.

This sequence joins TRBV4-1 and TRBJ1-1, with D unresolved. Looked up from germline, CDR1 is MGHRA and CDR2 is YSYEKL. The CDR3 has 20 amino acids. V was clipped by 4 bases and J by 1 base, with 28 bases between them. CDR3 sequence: CASSPTDNPTRIKTNTEAFF. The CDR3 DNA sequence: TGCGCCAGCAGCCCGACCGACAATCCCACAAGGATTAAGACGAACACTGAAGCTTTCTTT.

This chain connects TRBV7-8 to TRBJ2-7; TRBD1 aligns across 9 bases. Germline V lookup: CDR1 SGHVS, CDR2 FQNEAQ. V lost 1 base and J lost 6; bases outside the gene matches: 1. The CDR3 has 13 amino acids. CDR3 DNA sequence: TGTGCCAGCAGCTTAGTGGACAGGGGCGAGCAGTACTTC. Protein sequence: CASSLVDRGEQYF.

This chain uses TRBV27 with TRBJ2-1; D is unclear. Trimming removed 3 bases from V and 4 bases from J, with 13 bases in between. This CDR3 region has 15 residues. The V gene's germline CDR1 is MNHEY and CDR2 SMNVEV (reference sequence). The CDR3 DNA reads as TGTGCCAGCAGTTTGACCCCTTCTCCATACAATGAGCAGTTCTTC. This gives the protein CASSLTPSPYNEQFF.

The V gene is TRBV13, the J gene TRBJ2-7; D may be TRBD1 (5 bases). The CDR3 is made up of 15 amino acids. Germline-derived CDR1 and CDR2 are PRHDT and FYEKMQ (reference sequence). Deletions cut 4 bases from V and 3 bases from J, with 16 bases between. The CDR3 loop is CASSSGRGLLYEQYF. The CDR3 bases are TGTGCCAGCAGCTCCGGTAGGGGCCTTCTCTACGAGCAGTACTTC.

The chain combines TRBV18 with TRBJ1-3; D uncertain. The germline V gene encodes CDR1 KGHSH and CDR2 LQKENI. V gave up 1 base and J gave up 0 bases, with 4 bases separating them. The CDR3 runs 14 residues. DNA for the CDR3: TGTGCCAGCTCACCACTCAGCTCTGGAAACACCATATATTTT. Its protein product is CASSPLSSGNTIYF.

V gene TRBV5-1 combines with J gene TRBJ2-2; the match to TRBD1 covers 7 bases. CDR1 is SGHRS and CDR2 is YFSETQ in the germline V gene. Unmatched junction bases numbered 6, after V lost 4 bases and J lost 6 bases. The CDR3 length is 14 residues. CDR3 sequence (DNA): TGCGCCAGCAGCGATCGAGACAGGGCCGGGGAGCTGTTTTTT. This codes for CASSDRDRAGELFF.

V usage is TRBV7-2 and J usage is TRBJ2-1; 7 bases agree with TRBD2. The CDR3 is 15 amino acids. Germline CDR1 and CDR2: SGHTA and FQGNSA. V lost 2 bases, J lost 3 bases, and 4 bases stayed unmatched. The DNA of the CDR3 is TGTGCCAGCAGCTTACACGGGGGGTTCTACAATGAGCAGTTCTTC. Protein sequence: CASSLHGGFYNEQFF. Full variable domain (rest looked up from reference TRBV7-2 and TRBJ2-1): GAGVSQSPSNKVTEKGKDVELRCDPISGHTALYWYRQSLGQGLEFLIYFQGNSAPDKSGLPSDRFSAERTGGSVSTLTIQRTQQEDSAVYLCASSLHGGFYNEQFFGPGTRLTVL.

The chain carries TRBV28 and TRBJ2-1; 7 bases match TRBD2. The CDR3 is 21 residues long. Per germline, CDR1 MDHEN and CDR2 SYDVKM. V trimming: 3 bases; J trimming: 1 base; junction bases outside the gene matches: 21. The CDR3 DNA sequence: TGTGCCAGCAGTTTTGCCCCGAAACGCTTCGGTGCGGGGGAGTCCTACAATGAGCAGTTCTTC. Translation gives CASSFAPKRFGAGESYNEQFF. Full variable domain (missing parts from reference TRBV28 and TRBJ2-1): DVKVTQSSRYLVKRTGEKVFLECVQDMDHENMFWYRQDPGLGLRLIYFSYDVKMKEKGDIPEGYSVSREKKERFSLILESASTNQTSMYLCASSFAPKRFGAGESYNEQFFGPGTRLTVL.

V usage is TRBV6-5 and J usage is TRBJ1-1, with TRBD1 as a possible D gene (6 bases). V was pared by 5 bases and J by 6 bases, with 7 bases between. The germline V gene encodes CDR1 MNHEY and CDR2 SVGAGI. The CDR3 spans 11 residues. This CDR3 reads CASSQGSEAFF. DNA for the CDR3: TGTGCCAGCAGTCAGGGGTCTGAAGCTTTCTTT.

The CDR3 coding sequence is TGTGCCAGCAGCTTAGGGGTCGGACTCTCCTACGAGCAGTACTTC. Residues: CASSLGVGLSYEQYF. V gene TRBV7-2 combines with J gene TRBJ2-7; perhaps TRBD2 as D (5 bases). Germline-derived CDR1 and CDR2 are SGHTA and FQGNSA. The V end lost 1 base, the J end lost 0 bases, and 10 bases lay between the germline ends. The CDR3 has 15 residues.

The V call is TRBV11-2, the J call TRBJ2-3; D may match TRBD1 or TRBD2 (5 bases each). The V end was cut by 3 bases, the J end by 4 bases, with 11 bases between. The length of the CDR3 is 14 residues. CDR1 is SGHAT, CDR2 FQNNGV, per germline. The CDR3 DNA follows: TGTGCCAGCAGCTTTGTGGGGGTGGCAGATACGCAGTATTTT. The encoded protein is CASSFVGVADTQYF.

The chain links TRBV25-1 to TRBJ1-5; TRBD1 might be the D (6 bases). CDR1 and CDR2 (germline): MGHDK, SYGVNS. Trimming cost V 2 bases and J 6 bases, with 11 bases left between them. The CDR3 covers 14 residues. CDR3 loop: CASSETGLGQPQHF. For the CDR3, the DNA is TGTGCCAGCAGTGAAACAGGGCTGGGTCAGCCCCAGCATTTT.

The CDR3 nucleotides read TGTGCCAGCAGGGAAGGGGGCTCTGGGGCCAACGTCCTGACTTTC. Its translation: CASREGGSGANVLTF. The J gene is TRBJ2-6, the V gene TRBV27, with D possibly being TRBD1 (6 bases). The CDR3 has 15 residues. From germline, CDR1 is MNHEY and CDR2 SMNVEV (reference sequence). Trimming shortened V by 6 bases and J by 0 bases, and 9 bases separated the two germline ends.

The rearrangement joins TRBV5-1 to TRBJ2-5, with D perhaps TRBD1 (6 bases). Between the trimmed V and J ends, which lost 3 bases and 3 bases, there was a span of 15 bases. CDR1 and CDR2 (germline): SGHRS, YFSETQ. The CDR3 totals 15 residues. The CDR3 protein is CASSSGQLTKETQYF. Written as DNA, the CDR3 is TGCGCCAGCAGCTCAGGACAGCTAACCAAAGAGACCCAGTACTTC.

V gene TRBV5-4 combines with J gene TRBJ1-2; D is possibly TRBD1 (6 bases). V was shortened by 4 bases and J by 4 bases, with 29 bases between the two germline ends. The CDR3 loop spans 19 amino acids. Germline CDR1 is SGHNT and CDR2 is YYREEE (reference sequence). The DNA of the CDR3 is TGTGCCAGCAGCCACACACAAACCCGGACAGAGCGGTTCACCTATGGCTACACCTTC. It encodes CASSHTQTRTERFTYGYTF.

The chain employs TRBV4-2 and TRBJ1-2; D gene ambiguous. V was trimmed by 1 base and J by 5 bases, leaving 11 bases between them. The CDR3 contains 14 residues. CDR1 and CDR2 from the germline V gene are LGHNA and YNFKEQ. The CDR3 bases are TGTGCCAGCAGCCAAGGGGAAGTCCTTTATGGCTACACCTTC. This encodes CASSQGEVLYGYTF.

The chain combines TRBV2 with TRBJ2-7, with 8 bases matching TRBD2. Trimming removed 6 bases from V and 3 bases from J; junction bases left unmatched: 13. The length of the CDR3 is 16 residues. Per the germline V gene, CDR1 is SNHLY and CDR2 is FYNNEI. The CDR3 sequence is CASSLEGGGGNYEQYF. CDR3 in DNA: TGTGCCAGCAGCCTCGAGGGGGGCGGGGGGAACTACGAGCAGTACTTC.

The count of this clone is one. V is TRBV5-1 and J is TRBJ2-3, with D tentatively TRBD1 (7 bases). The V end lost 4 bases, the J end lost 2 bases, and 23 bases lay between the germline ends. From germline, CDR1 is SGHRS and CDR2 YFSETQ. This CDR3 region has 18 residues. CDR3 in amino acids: CASSSSGVRTGFTDTQYF. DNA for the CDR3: TGCGCCAGCAGCAGCTCGGGGGTTAGGACAGGCTTCACAGATACGCAGTATTTT. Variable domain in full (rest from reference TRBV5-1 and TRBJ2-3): KAGVTQTPRYLIKTRGQQVTLSCSPISGHRSVSWYQQTPGQGLQFLFEYFSETQRNKGNFPGRFSGRQFSNSRSEMNVSTLELGDSALYLCASSSSGVRTGFTDTQYFGPGTRLTVL.

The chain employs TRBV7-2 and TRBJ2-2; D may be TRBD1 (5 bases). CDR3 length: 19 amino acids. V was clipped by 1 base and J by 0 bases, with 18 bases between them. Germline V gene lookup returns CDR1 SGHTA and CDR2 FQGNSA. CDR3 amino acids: CASSLGARSRTTNTGELFF. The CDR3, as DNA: TGTGCCAGCAGCTTAGGTGCACGATCCAGGACAACGAACACCGGGGAGCTGTTTTTT.

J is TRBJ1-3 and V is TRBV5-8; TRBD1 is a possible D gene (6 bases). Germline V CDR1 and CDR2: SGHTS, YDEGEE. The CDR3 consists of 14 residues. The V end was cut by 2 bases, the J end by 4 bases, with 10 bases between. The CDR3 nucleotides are TGTGCCAGCAGCTTCCAAGGGACAGGAAACACCATATATTTT. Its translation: CASSFQGTGNTIYF.

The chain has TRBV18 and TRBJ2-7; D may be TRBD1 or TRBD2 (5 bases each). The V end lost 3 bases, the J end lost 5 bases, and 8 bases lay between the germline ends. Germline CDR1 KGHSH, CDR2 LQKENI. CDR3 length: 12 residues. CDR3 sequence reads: CASSPRGHEQYF. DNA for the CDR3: TGTGCCAGCTCACCGAGGGGACACGAGCAGTACTTC.

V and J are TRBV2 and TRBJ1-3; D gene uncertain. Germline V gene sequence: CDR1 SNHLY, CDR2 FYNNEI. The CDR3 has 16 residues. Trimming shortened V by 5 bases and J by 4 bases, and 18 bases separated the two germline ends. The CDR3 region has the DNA TGTGCCAGCAGTCCCAAGGGAGGGATATACGGAAACACCATATATTTT. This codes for CASSPKGGIYGNTIYF.

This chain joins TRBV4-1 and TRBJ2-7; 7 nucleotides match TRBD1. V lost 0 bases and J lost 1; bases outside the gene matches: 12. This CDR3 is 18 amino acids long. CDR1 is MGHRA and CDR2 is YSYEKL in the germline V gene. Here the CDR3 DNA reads TGCGCCAGCAGCCAAGATTTGGAATCGGACAGGACTTCCTACGAGCAGTACTTC. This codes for CASSQDLESDRTSYEQYF.

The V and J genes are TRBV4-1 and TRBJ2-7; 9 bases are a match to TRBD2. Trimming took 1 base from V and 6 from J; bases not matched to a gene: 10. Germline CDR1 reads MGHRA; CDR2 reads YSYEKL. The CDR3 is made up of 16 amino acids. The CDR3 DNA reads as TGCGCCAGCAGCCAAGCAGTTGTGGCTAGCGGGGTCGAGCAGTACTTC. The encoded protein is CASSQAVVASGVEQYF.

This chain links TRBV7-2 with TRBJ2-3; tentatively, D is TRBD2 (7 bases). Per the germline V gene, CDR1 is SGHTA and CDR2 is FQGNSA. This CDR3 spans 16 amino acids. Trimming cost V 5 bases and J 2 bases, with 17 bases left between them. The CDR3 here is CASSLVRGGPTDTQYF. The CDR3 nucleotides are TGTGCCAGCAGCCTTGTGAGGGGGGGACCCACAGATACGCAGTATTTT.

The CDR3 sequence is CASSDPGLVVNEQFF. CDR3 sequence (DNA): TGCGCCAGCAGCGATCCGGGACTAGTAGTGAATGAGCAGTTCTTC. This chain uses TRBV10-2 with TRBJ2-1; 8 nucleotides line up with TRBD2. Germline V CDR1 and CDR2: WSHSY, SAAADI. The CDR3 sequence is 15 residues long. V dropped 6 bases and J dropped 7; count of bases not matched to a gene: 11.